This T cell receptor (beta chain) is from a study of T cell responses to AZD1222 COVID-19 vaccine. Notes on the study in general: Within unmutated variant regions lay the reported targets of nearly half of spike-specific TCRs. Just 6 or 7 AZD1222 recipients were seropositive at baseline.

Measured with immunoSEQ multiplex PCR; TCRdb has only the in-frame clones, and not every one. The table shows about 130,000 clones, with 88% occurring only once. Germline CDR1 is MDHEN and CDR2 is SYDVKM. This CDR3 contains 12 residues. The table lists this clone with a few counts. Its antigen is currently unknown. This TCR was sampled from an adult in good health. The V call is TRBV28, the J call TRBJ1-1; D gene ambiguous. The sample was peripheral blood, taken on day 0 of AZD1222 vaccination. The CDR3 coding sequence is TGTTCCATACTCCCAATGAACACTGAAGCTTTCTTT. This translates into CSILPMNTEAFF.